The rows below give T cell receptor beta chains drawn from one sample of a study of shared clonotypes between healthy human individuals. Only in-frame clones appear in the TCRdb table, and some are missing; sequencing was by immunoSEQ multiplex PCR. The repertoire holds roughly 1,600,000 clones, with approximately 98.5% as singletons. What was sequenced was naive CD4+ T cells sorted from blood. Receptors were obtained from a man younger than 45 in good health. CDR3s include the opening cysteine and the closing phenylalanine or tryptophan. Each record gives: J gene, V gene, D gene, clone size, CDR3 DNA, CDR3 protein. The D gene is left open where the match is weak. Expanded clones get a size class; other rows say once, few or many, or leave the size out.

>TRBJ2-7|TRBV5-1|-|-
TGCGCCAGCAGCTCGGGGCAGGCCTCCAACTACGAGCAGTACTTC
CASSSGQASNYEQYF
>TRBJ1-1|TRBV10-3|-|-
TGTGCCACCAGTTTCTCCACTGAAGCTTTCTTT
CATSFSTEAFF
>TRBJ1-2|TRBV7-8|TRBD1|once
TGTGCCAGCAGCTTAAAACGGACAGGCCCCTATGGCTACACCTTC
CASSLKRTGPYGYTF
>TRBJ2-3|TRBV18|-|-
TGTGCCAGCTCACCAGAGGAAGATACGCAGTATTTT
CASSPEEDTQYF
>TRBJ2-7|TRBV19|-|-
TGTGCCAGTAGTATATCGAGGGGTGGTGAGCAGTACTTC
CASSISRGGEQYF
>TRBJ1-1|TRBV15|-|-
TGTGCCACCAGCAGAGTTCCAGCCGCGGACACTGAAGCTTTCTTT
CATSRVPAADTEAFF
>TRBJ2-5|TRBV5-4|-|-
TGTGCCAGCAGCCAGGGACCCATCCAAGAGACCCAGTACTTC
CASSQGPIQETQYF
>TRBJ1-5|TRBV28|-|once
TGTGCCAGCAGTTCGCACCAGGGATTGGGCAATCAGCCCCAGCATTTT
CASSSHQGLGNQPQHF
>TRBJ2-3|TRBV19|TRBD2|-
TGTGCCAGTAGTATCCGGACTAGCGGGAGGGCCGGGGATACGCAGTATTTT
CASSIRTSGRAGDTQYF
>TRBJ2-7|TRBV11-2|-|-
TGTGCCAGCAACTCCGGGACTTCCCACGAGCAGTACTTC
CASNSGTSHEQYF
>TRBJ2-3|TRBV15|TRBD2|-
TGTGCCACCAGCAGGTCTTTGGCGGGAGGGTCAGATACGCAGTATTTT
CATSRSLAGGSDTQYF
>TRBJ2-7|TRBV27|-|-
TGTGCCAGCAGTTTCGGAAACCGAAATTCCTACGAGCAGTACTTC
CASSFGNRNSYEQYF
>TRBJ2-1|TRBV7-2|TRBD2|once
TGTGCCAGCAGCAAGTCTTCCGGGACTAGCGGGAGGAACTACAATGAGCAGTTCTTC
CASSKSSGTSGRNYNEQFF
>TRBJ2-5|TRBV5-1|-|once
TGCGCCAGCAGCTTGAGGGGGGCATCAGGAGAGACCCAGTACTTC
CASSLRGASGETQYF
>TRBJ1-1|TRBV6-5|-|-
TGTGCCAGCAGTTACTCGGGCGGCCCAACAGGTGAAGCTTTCTTT
CASSYSGGPTGEAFF
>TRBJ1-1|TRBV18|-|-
TGTGCCAGCTCACCAATTCCGCGGAGCACTGAAGCTTTCTTT
CASSPIPRSTEAFF
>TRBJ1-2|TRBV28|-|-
TGTGCCAGCCGGATTGGGACGGCGAACTATGGCTACACCTTC
CASRIGTANYGYTF
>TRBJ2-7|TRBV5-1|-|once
TGCGCCAGCAGGGCCGGAGACGAGCAGTACTTC
CASRAGDEQYF
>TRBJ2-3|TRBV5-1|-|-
TGCGCCAGCAGCCCCCAGCCTAGCACAGATACGCAGTATTTT
CASSPQPSTDTQYF
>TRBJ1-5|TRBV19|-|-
TGTGCCAGTAGTTGGGGCCAGGGTCGCAATCAGCCCCAGCATTTT
CASSWGQGRNQPQHF
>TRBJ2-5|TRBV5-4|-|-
TGTGCCAGCAGCCTCCGGGACCCTGGGAGTTTAGAGACCCAGTACTTC
CASSLRDPGSLETQYF
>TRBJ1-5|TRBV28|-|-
TGTGCCAGCAGTTTAAGACGAGGGGATCATCAGCCCCAGCATTTT
CASSLRRGDHQPQHF
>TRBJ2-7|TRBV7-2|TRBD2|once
TGTGCCAGCAGCTTATCTGGACTAGCAGAGCGGGAGCAGTACTTC
CASSLSGLAEREQYF
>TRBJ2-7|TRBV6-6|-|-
TGTGCCAGCACCTCCAGCCTAGCGAACTACTACGAGCAGTACTTC
CASTSSLANYYEQYF
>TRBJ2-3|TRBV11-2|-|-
TGTGCCAGCAGCTTGGAGGGGCCGCCCACAGATACGCAGTATTTT
CASSLEGPPTDTQYF
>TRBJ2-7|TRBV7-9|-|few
TGTGCCAGCAGCCCAGAGGTTCCCTACGAGCAGTACTTC
CASSPEVPYEQYF
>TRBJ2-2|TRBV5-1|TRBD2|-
TGCGCCAGCTGCAGGCTAGCGGGAGTTGTAACCGGGGAGCTGTTTTTT
CASCRLAGVVTGELFF
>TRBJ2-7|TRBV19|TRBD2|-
TGTGCCAGCTCCCACCCCTGGACTAGCGGGGGGGGCTACGAGCAGTACTTC
CASSHPWTSGGGYEQYF
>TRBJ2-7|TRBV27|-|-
TGTGCCAGCAGTTTAGTCGGTGCCAACCTGGGCTACGAGCAGTACTTC
CASSLVGANLGYEQYF
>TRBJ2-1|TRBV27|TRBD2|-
TGTGCCAGCAGTTTCAGCGGGGGCCTCTCTATCGGGCAGTTCTTC
CASSFSGGLSIGQFF
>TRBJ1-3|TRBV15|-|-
TGTGCCACCAGCCGAGGCGCGTTTGACTCTGGAAACACCATATATTTT
CATSRGAFDSGNTIYF
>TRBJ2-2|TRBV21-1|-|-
TGTGCCAGCAGCAAAGAACTTTCCACCGGGGAGCTGTTTTTT
CASSKELSTGELFF
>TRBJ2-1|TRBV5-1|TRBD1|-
TGCGCCAGCAGCTTGTACAGGGGGGACAATGAGCAGTTCTTC
CASSLYRGDNEQFF
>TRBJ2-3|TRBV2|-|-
TGTGCCAGCAGGGCCCAGACTAGGAGAACAGATACGCAGTATTTT
CASRAQTRRTDTQYF
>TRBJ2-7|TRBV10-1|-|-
TGCGCCAGCAAACTATGTTACGAGCAGTACTTC
CASKLCYEQYF
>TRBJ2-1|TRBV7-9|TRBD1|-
TGTGCCAGCAGCCCTAGGGACAGCGTCAATGAGCAGTTCTTC
CASSPRDSVNEQFF
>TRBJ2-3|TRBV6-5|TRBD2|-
TGTGCCAGCAGTCGATCTAGCGGTGCTGGAGATACGCAGTATTTT
CASSRSSGAGDTQYF
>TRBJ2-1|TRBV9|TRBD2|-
TGTGCCAGCACCAGAGCGGGAGGCTCCTACAATGAGCAGTTCTTC
CASTRAGGSYNEQFF
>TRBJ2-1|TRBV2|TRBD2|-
TGTGCCAGCAGTAACAGCGGGAGTAGTGAGCAGTTCTTC
CASSNSGSSEQFF
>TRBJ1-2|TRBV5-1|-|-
TGCGCCAGCAGCTTGGGATCGCAGGGAAATGGCTACACCTTC
CASSLGSQGNGYTF
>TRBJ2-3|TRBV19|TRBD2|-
TGTGCCAGTAGTAGTCCAGGACTAGCGGTTTCAGATACGCAGTATTTT
CASSSPGLAVSDTQYF
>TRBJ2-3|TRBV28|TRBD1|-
TGTGCCAGCAGTTTATGGGCGGGCCAGGGGGCGCAGCGGACGCAGTATTTT
CASSLWAGQGAQRTQYF